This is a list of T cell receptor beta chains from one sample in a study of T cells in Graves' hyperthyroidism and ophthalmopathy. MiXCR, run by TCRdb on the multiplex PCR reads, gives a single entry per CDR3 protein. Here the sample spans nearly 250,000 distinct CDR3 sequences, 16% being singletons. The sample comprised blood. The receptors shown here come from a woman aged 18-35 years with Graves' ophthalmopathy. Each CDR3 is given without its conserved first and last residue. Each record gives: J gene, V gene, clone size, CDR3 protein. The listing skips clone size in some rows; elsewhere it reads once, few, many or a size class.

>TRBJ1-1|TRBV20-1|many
SARDPPEAF
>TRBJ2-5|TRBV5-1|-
ASSHRGGSQETQY
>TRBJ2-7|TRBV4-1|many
ASSPGLAGVVEQY
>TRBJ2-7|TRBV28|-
ASKGTSGGDEQY
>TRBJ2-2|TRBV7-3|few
ASSDVTGELF
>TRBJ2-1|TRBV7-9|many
ASSYSGQHYNEQF
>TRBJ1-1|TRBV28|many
ASSRYWHTEAF
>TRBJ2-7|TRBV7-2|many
ASSLAGGTYEQY
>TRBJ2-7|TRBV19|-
ASGVAGGEGGHEQY
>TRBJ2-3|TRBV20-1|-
SARPVGGDTQY
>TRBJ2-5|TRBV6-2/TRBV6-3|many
ASSKTPLGETQY
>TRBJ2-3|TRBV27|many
ASKSGRRVGTDTQY
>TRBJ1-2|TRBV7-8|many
ASSQRETRGYT
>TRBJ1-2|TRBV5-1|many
ASSFDSYGYT
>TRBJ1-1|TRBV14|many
ASSQDYAGGPTEAF
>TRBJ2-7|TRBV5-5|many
ASSLRQGVAYEQY
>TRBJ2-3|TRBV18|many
ASSKRPSRLAASTDTQY
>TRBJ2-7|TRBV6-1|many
ASRYTGGAAVTYEQY
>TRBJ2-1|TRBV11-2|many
ASSLGGASGRGEQF
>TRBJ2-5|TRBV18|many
ASSPRLSQETQY
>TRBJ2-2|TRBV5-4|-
ASSLEGGSQTGELF
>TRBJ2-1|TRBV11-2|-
ASTGLAGVNNEQF
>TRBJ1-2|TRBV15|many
ATSRDAQTGVAYGYT
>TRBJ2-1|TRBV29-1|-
SVGSGSPNEQF
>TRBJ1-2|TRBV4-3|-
ASSQTTGANYGYT
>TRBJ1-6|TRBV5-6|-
ASSHKQGYNSPLH
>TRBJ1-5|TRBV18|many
ASSPTGGQPQH
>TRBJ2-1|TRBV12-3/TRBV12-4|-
ASSPPGRGYYNEQF
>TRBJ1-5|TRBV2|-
ASVLRPQGSRQPQH
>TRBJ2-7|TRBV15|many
ATSRDLDYAEQY
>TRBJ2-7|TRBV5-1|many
ASSLAGGDPYEQY
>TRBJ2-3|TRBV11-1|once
ASSLAPTASTDTQY
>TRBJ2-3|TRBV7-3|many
ASSSSSSGGQDTQY
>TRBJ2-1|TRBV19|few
ASSVGLAGAGYEQF
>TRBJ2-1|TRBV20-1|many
SARGEGGDYNEQF
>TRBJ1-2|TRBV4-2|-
ASSQEMGQGIGYT
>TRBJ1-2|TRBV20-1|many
SARDDRGLLYGYT
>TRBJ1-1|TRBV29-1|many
SAGSRNTEAF
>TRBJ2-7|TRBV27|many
ASSLLDRSYEQY
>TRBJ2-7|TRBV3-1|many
ASSQDHGAPTYEQY
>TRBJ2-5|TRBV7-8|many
ASSFGGPRETQY
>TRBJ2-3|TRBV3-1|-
ASSQTSGGAMRHTQY
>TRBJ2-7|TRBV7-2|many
ASSLVRGSGSYEQY
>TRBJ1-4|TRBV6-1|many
ASREWATNEKLF
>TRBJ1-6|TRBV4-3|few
ASSQDTGQGSYNSPLH